Below, 7 T cell receptor beta chains from the same sample are listed, as sequenced in a study of T cell changes during pregnancy in multiple sclerosis. Sequencing was performed with immunoSEQ multiplex PCR; in TCRdb, only in-frame clones are kept and a portion is missing. The sample gives some 99,000 clones, under 95% of which show up once; about 2% is in the top ten. Here the sequenced sample was peripheral blood, taken after pregnancy. These receptors were obtained from a female donor in good health, enrolled as a control in a pregnancy study.

The V call is TRBV6-6, the J call TRBJ2-1, with D tentatively TRBD1 (6 bases). CDR1 is MNHNY and CDR2 is SVGAGI in the germline V gene (reference sequence). The CDR3 extends over 16 amino acids. Trimming shortened V by 5 bases and J by 4 bases, and 18 bases separated the two germline ends. The CDR3 nucleotides are TGTGCCAGCAGTCAATATCGACAGGTACCATACAATGAGCAGTTCTTC. Protein: CASSQYRQVPYNEQFF.

V usage is TRBV5-1 and J usage is TRBJ2-3; 9 nucleotides line up with TRBD1. The CDR3 is 16 residues long. The ends lost 4 bases at V and 4 bases at J; junction bases unmatched: 10. Per the germline V gene, CDR1 is SGHRS and CDR2 is YFSETQ. CDR3 sequence (DNA): TGCGCCAGCAGCGAACTTTCCGGGACAGGGTCAGATACGCAGTATTTT. This codes for CASSELSGTGSDTQYF. Variable domain in full (rest from reference TRBV5-1 and TRBJ2-3): KAGVTQTPRYLIKTRGQQVTLSCSPISGHRSVSWYQQTPGQGLQFLFEYFSETQRNKGNFPGRFSGRQFSNSRSEMNVSTLELGDSALYLCASSELSGTGSDTQYFGPGTRLTVL.

The chain uses TRBV19 and TRBJ2-7, with TRBD2 identical over 9 bases. Germline V lookup: CDR1 LNHDA, CDR2 SQIVND (reference sequence). This CDR3 spans 15 amino acids. V dropped 5 bases and J dropped 2; count of bases not matched to a gene: 7. The CDR3 bases are TGTGCCAGTAGTTTAAGACTAGCGGAGCCCTACGAGCAGTACTTC. It encodes CASSLRLAEPYEQYF. Full variable domain (missing parts from reference TRBV19 and TRBJ2-7): DGGITQSPKYLFRKEGQNVTLSCEQNLNHDAMYWYRQDPGQGLRLIYYSQIVNDFQKGDIAEGYSVSREKKESFPLTVTSAQKNPTAFYLCASSLRLAEPYEQYFGPGTRLTVT.

The chain links TRBV10-3 to TRBJ1-1; 8 positions match TRBD1. The CDR3 spans 13 residues. Germline V gene data show CDR1 as ENHRY and CDR2 as SYGVKD. V gave up 10 bases and J gave up 5 bases; unmatched junction bases: 9. CDR3 DNA: TGTGCCACCTGGGACAGGAAGGAGACTGAAGCTTTCTTT. This encodes CATWDRKETEAFF.

This chain joins TRBV21-1 and TRBJ2-1; the D call TRBD1 from the table was never checked on the DNA. TRBV21-1 is designated a pseudogene. The CDR3 contains 16 residues. The CDR3 DNA follows: TGTGCCAGCAGCAAAGTGGCAGGGGTCTCCTACAATGAGCAGTTCTTC. Translation: CASSKVAGVSYNEQFF.

This chain connects TRBV21-1 to TRBJ2-7; TRBD2, the table's D call, lacks a check against the DNA. TRBV21-1 is a known pseudogene. The CDR3 sequence is 23 residues long. CDR3 region: CASSKALSGLAGGHAESSYEQYF. In DNA form, the CDR3 reads TGTGCCAGCAGCAAAGCGCTTTCGGGCCTAGCGGGGGGCCATGCCGAGAGCTCCTACGAGCAGTACTTC.

The rearrangement uses TRBV5-6 and TRBJ2-5, with 10 bases matching TRBD1. From germline, CDR1 is SGHDT and CDR2 YYEEEE. After removal of 3 bases from V and 5 bases from J, the junction contained 10 bases not matched to a gene. This CDR3 region has 16 residues. In DNA, the CDR3 is TGTGCCAGCAGCTCGGGGACAGGGGTTGTTACGGAGACCCAGTACTTC. It codes for CASSSGTGVVTETQYF.